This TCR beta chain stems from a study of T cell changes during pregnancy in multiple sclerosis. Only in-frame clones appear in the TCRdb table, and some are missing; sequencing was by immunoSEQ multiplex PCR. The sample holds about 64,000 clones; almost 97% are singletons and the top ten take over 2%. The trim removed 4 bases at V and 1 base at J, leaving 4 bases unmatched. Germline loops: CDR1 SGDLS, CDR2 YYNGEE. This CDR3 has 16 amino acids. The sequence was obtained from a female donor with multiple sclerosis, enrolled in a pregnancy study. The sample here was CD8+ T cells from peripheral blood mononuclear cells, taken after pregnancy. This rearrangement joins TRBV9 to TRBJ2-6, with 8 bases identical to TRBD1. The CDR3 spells CASSPWTGSGANVLTF. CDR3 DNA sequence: TGTGCCAGCAGCCCTTGGACAGGGTCTGGGGCCAACGTCCTGACTTTC.